This T cell receptor (beta chain) was captured in a study of cytomegalovirus exposure and HLA in healthy donors. In this sample, this clone turned up once. With 60 Vbeta and 13 Jbeta primers, the PCR was carried out. Using immunoSEQ multiplex PCR, the repertoire was profiled, and TCRdb retains in-frame clones only, with some absent. The sample holds approximately 110,000 clones, about 70% seen once. CDR1 is SGHRS and CDR2 is YFSETQ in the germline V gene. The germline V and J ends were trimmed by 4 bases and 6 bases, with 16 bases remaining between them. The CDR3 covers 15 residues. The source material was PBMCs. The clonotype originates from an older woman in good health and CMV-seropositive. The chain couples TRBV5-1 to TRBJ1-4; no clear D gene. DNA of the CDR3: TGCGCCAGCAGCGCGGAGGTAGGACGATATGAAAAACTGTTTTTT. Residues: CASSAEVGRYEKLFF.